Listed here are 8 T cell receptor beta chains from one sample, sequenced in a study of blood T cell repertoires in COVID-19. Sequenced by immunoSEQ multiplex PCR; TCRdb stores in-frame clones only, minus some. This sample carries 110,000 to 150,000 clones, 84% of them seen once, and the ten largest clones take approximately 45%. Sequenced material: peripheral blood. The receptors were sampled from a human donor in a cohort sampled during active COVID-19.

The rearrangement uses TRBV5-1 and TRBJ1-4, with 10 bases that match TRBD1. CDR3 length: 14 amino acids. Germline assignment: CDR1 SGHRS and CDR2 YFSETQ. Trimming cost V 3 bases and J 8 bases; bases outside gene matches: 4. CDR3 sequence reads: CASSWGQGREKLFF. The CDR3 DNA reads TGCGCCAGCAGCTGGGGACAGGGGAGGGAAAAACTGTTTTTT.

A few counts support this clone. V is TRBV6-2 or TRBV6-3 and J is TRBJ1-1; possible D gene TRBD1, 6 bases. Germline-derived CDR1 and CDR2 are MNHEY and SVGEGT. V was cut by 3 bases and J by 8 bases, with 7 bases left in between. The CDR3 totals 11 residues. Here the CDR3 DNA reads TGTGCCAGCAGTTATAGGGGGGAAGCTTTCTTT. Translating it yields CASSYRGEAFF.

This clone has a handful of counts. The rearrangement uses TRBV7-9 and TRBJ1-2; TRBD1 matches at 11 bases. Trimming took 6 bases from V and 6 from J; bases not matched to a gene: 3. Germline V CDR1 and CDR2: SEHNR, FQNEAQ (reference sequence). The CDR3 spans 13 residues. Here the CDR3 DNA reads TGTGCCAGCAGGTGGGGACAGGGGGATGGCTACACCTTC. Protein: CASRWGQGDGYTF.

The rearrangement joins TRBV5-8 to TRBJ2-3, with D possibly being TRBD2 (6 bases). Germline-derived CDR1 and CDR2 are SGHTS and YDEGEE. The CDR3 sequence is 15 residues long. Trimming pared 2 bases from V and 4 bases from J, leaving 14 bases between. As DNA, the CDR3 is TGTGCCAGCAGCTTTCGTCGGGGAGGCGCAGATACGCAGTATTTT. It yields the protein CASSFRRGGADTQYF.

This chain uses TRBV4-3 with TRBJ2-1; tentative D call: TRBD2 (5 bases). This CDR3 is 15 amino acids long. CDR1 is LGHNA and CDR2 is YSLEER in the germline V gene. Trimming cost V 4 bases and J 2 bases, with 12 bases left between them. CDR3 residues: CASSRIEGTYNEQFF. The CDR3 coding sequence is TGCGCCAGCAGCCGGATAGAGGGAACCTACAATGAGCAGTTCTTC.

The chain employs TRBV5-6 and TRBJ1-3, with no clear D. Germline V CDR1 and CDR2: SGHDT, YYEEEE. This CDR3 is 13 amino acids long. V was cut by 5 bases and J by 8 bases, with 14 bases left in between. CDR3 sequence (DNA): TGTGCCAGCAGACCGATTAAGGGAGACACCATATATTTT. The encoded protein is CASRPIKGDTIYF.

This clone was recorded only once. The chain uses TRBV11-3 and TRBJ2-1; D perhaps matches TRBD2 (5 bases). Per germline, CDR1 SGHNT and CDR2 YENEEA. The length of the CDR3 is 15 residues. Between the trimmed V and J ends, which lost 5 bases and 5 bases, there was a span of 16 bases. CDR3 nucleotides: TGTGCCAGCAGCCATGGACTCACCCCCCACAATGAGCAGTTCTTC. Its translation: CASSHGLTPHNEQFF.

The CDR3 here is CASSSGLAGGPNLNEQFF. The CDR3 region has the DNA TGCGCCAGCAGCTCCGGACTAGCGGGGGGCCCAAACCTCAATGAGCAGTTCTTC. This rearrangement joins TRBV5-1 to TRBJ2-1, with TRBD2 matching over 14 bases. Germline CDR1 SGHRS, CDR2 YFSETQ. V lost 3 bases, J lost 6 bases, and 11 bases stayed unmatched. CDR3 length: 18 residues. Supplemented by reference TRBV5-1 and TRBJ2-1, the full variable domain reads KAGVTQTPRYLIKTRGQQVTLSCSPISGHRSVSWYQQTPGQGLQFLFEYFSETQRNKGNFPGRFSGRQFSNSRSEMNVSTLELGDSALYLCASSSGLAGGPNLNEQFFGPGTRLTVL.